This TCR beta chain is from a study of blood T cells in healthy people across ages. Donors gave around 10 milliliters of peripheral blood apiece. For the second PCR, which ran for about 7 to 12 cycles, a sample-barcoded 5' primer and a J-beta primer mix were used. TCRdb re-analysed the 5' RACE reads in MiXCR, keeping a single row per CDR3 protein. This sample has 780,000 or so distinct CDR3 sequences, with 45% to 70% found just once. CDR3 length: 13 residues. V was clipped by 1 base and J by 11 bases, with 14 bases between them. The germline CDR1 and CDR2 sequences are SGHTA and FQGTGA. The TCR sequence derives from a man between 35 and 55 years old in good health. Sequenced sample: blood. V and J are TRBV7-3 and TRBJ2-5; D is ambiguous. The CDR3 sequence is CASSLNSWGEQYF. The CDR3 region has the DNA TGTGCCAGCAGCTTAAATTCCTGGGGTGAGCAGTACTTC.